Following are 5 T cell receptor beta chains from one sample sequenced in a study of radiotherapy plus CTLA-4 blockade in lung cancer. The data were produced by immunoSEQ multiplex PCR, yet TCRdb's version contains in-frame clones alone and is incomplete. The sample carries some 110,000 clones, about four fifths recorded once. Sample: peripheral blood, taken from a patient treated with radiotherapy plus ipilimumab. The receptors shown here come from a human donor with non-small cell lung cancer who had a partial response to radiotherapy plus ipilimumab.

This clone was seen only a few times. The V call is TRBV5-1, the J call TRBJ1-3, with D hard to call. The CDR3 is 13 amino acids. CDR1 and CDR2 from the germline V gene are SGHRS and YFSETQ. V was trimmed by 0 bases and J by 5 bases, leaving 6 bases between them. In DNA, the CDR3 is TGCGCCAGCAGCTTGGCTGTCCGAAACACCATATATTTT. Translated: CASSLAVRNTIYF.

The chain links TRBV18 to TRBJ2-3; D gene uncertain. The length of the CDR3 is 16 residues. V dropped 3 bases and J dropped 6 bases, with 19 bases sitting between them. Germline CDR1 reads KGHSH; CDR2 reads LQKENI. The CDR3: CASSPYTSSPTDTQYF. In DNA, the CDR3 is TGTGCCAGCTCACCCTATACTTCGAGCCCCACGGATACGCAGTATTTT.

CDR3 DNA: TGTGCCAGCAGTAACAAACAGGGGAGGTATGGCTACACCTTC. This codes for CASSNKQGRYGYTF. V usage is TRBV27 and J usage is TRBJ1-2; TRBD1 matches at 7 bases. V was clipped by 5 bases and J by 5 bases; unmatched bases: 8. The CDR3 sequence is 14 residues long. Germline CDR1 MNHEY, CDR2 SMNVEV (reference sequence).

Here the CDR3 reads CASKPGQGGGYTF. The CDR3, as DNA: TGCGCCAGCAAACCGGGACAGGGTGGCGGCTACACCTTC. This chain uses TRBV5-1 with TRBJ1-2; 9 nucleotides line up with TRBD1. The junction had 8 bases not matched to a gene; V was cut back by 6 bases and J by 8 bases. Germline V lookup: CDR1 SGHRS, CDR2 YFSETQ. This CDR3 is built from 13 residues.

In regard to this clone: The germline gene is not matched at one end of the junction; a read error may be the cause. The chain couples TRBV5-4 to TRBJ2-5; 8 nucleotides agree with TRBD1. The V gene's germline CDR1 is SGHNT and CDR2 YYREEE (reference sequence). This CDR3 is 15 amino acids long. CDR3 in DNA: TGTGCCAACAGCTTTAAGACAGGGGCGGAAGAGACCCAGTACTTC. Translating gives CANSFKTGAEETQYF.